This TCR beta chain was recovered during a study of early T cells in non-severe SARS-CoV-2 infection. Study-wide background: Bulk RNA from unsorted whole blood was sequenced; chains were unpaired.

Individual cDNA molecules received unique molecular identifiers. TCRdb itself ran the 5' RACE reads through MiXCR, one entry per CDR3 protein. The sample includes roughly 28,000 distinct CDR3 sequences, around 4.4% of them seen just once. General study findings and limits: Anti-spike CD8 responses were favored by VDJdb matching, which missed private and CD4 specificities.

This clonotype showed up many times. Its antigen is unidentified. The ends lost 0 bases at V and 2 bases at J; junction bases unmatched: 4. The CDR3 is 16 amino acids. The germline gives CDR1 SGHRS, CDR2 YFSETQ. V is TRBV5-1 and J is TRBJ1-3; 8 nucleotides align to TRBD1. The source of this sequence is an adult who was a healthcare worker with PCR-confirmed SARS-CoV-2 infection or an uninfected control (not recorded which). The sequenced material came from whole blood. The CDR3 spells CASSLAGQGAGNTIYF. In DNA form, the CDR3 reads TGCGCCAGCAGCTTGGCCGGACAGGGTGCTGGAAACACCATATATTTT.